The next 17 T cell receptor beta chains were all read from a single sample in a study of identical twins. TCRdb re-analysed the 5' RACE reads in MiXCR, keeping a single row per CDR3 protein. This table holds about 530,000 distinct CDR3 sequences, 13% to 15% found once. The same data also contributed to another study, on yellow fever vaccine responses in identical twins.

Material: CD4+ T cells sorted from blood. These receptors all stem from a woman aged 18-35 years in good health.

The chain is built from TRBV3-1 and TRBJ2-1, with TRBD2 matching 13 bases. The germline gives CDR1 LGHDT, CDR2 YNNKEL (reference sequence). V dropped 8 bases and J dropped 7; count of bases not matched to a gene: 11. The CDR3 consists of 16 residues. The CDR3 region is CASGPLAGGPRNEQFF. The CDR3 nucleotides are TGTGCCAGCGGACCACTAGCGGGAGGGCCTCGGAATGAGCAGTTCTTC.

The V gene is TRBV7-9, the J gene TRBJ2-1, with TRBD1 matching over 7 bases. Trimming removed 3 bases from V and 5 bases from J; junction bases left unmatched: 7. Germline loops: CDR1 SEHNR, CDR2 FQNEAQ (reference sequence). CDR3 size: 15 residues. For the CDR3, the DNA is TGTGCCAGCAGCTTTGGTTTAGGGGGCCACAATGAGCAGTTCTTC. Translation gives CASSFGLGGHNEQFF.

To note about this clonotype: Sequence at one end of the junction differs from germline and may be a read error. The rearrangement joins TRBV20-1 to TRBJ1-1; 8 bases map to TRBD1. The length of the CDR3 is 17 residues. Germline V gives CDR1 DFQATT, CDR2 SNEGSKA (reference sequence). The CDR3 spells CCARDQGAASLNTEAFF. The DNA for the CDR3 is TGCTGTGCTAGAGATCAGGGGGCCGCAAGCCTGAACACTGAAGCTTTCTTT.

In this sample, this clonotype turned up a few times. The gene calls are TRBV20-1 and TRBJ1-1; 8 bases map to TRBD1. The germline V gene has CDR1 DFQATT and CDR2 SNEGSKA (reference sequence). The length of the CDR3 is 15 residues. V trimming: 1 base; J trimming: 5 bases; junction bases outside the gene matches: 9. The chain's CDR3 is CSARARGQVGTEAFF. The CDR3 DNA reads as TGCAGTGCTAGAGCCCGGGGACAGGTGGGGACTGAAGCTTTCTTT.

V gene TRBV12-3 or TRBV12-4 combines with J gene TRBJ2-1, with D hard to call. The CDR3 covers 11 residues. V lost 7 bases, J lost 6 bases, and 7 bases lay in between. CDR3 sequence reads: CASMQVNEQFF. CDR3 in DNA: TGTGCCAGCATGCAGGTCAATGAGCAGTTCTTC.

The chain carries TRBV12-3 or TRBV12-4 and TRBJ2-7; 9 positions agree with TRBD2. The CDR3 contains 17 residues. V trimming: 6 bases; J trimming: 7 bases; junction bases outside the gene matches: 19. CDR3 sequence (DNA): TGTGCCAGCAGCCAAAAGTGGGTAGCGGGAGTTTCGGAAGAGCAGTACTTC. This codes for CASSQKWVAGVSEEQYF.

This clonotype was detected many times. CDR3 sequence reads: CASSSPPLAGYYNEQFF. CDR3 nucleotides: TGTGCCAGCAGTTCGCCACCCCTAGCGGGGTACTACAATGAGCAGTTCTTC. This chain connects TRBV28 to TRBJ2-1, with 9 positions matching TRBD2. The CDR3 is 17 amino acids. With 4 bases clipped from V and 3 bases from J, the junction kept 10 bases outside the gene matches. Germline CDR1 reads MDHEN; CDR2 reads SYDVKM.

The genes are TRBV28 and TRBJ2-4, with D perhaps assigned TRBD1 or TRBD2 (5 bases each). The length of the CDR3 is 17 residues. The V gene's germline CDR1 is MDHEN and CDR2 SYDVKM. Trimming shortened V by 3 bases and J by 0 bases, and 15 bases separated the two germline ends. Here the CDR3 DNA reads TGTGCCAGCAGTTTTAGTCAGGGAGATATAGCCAAAAACATTCAGTACTTC. Translation: CASSFSQGDIAKNIQYF.

This clonotype was detected only a few times. The chain has TRBV20-1 and TRBJ2-3; TRBD2 might be the D (5 bases). V was clipped by 6 bases and J by 0 bases, with 16 bases between them. Per the germline V gene, CDR1 is DFQATT and CDR2 is SNEGSKA (reference sequence). This CDR3 has 15 amino acids. CDR3 nucleotide sequence: TGCAGTGCCCCCCGGTTGAGGACTAGCACAGATACGCAGTATTTT. Translated, it gives CSAPRLRTSTDTQYF.

The chain carries TRBV20-1 and TRBJ2-7; 8 nucleotides line up with TRBD1. V was pared by 2 bases and J by 5 bases, with 11 bases of the junction left unmatched. The CDR3 spans 15 residues. The germline V gene has CDR1 DFQATT and CDR2 SNEGSKA (reference sequence). The CDR3 DNA reads as TGCAGTGCTAGATCAGGACAGGGACCCTACAACGAGCAGTACGTC. Translating it yields CSARSGQGPYNEQYV.

The chain recombines TRBV6-2 or TRBV6-3 with TRBJ2-2; 10 nucleotides align to TRBD2. V lost 7 bases, J lost 3 bases, and 8 bases stayed unmatched. CDR1 and CDR2 from the germline V gene are MNHEY and SVGEGT. CDR3 length: 16 amino acids. CDR3: CASNPSGGADTGELFF. The CDR3 coding sequence is TGTGCCAGCAATCCCAGCGGGGGGGCCGACACCGGGGAGCTGTTTTTT.

This clonotype was counted between two and nine times. The chain has TRBV20-1 and TRBJ2-7, with D perhaps TRBD1 (6 bases). The CDR3 covers 12 residues. Germline CDR1 is DFQATT and CDR2 is SNEGSKA (reference sequence). The CDR3 protein is CTGQGSSYEQYV. CDR3 nucleotides: TGCACCGGGCAGGGGAGCTCCTACGAGCAGTACGTC.

V and J are TRBV3-1 and TRBJ1-1, with no clear D. Germline CDR1 is LGHDT and CDR2 is YNNKEL (reference sequence). V dropped 3 bases and J dropped 2 bases, with 19 bases sitting between them. This CDR3 comprises 17 residues. The CDR3 region is CASSQRTRAGVNTEAFF. In nucleotides, the CDR3 is TGTGCCAGCAGCCAGCGCACAAGGGCGGGAGTAAACACTGAAGCTTTCTTT. The variable domain in full, completed from reference TRBV3-1 and TRBJ1-1, reads DTAVSQTPKYLVTQMGNDKSIKCEQNLGHDTMYWYKQDSKKFLKIMFSYNNKELIINETVPNRFSPKSPDKAHLNLHINSLELGDSAVYFCASSQRTRAGVNTEAFFGQGTRLTVV.

This clonotype was observed a handful of times. The chain carries TRBV10-3 and TRBJ1-4; TRBD1 is a possible D gene (5 bases). V was trimmed by 7 bases and J by 4 bases, leaving 10 bases between them. Germline CDR1 reads ENHRY; CDR2 reads SYGVKD. The CDR3 is 13 amino acids. The CDR3 is CAITGGVNEKLFF. In nucleotides, the CDR3 is TGTGCCATCACCGGGGGGGTTAATGAAAAACTGTTTTTT.

CDR3 DNA: TGCGCCAGCAGCCAGCTTCAGCGGGGGACCCAAGAGACCCAGTACTTC. Translating gives CASSQLQRGTQETQYF. V is TRBV4-1 and J is TRBJ2-5, with TRBD2 matching over 8 bases. CDR3 length: 16 residues. The J segment lost 1 base and the V segment lost 3 bases, leaving 7 bases of the junction unmatched. CDR1 MGHRA and CDR2 YSYEKL come from the germline V gene.

The rearrangement joins TRBV4-1 to TRBJ1-3, with TRBD1 matching over 10 bases. Germline lookup yields CDR1 MGHRA and CDR2 YSYEKL. This CDR3 contains 16 residues. V trimming: 4 bases; J trimming: 4 bases; junction bases outside the gene matches: 7. CDR3 residues: CASSPQRTGGGNTIYF. CDR3 bases: TGCGCCAGCAGCCCCCAGCGGACAGGGGGAGGAAACACCATATATTTT.

The J gene is TRBJ1-4, the V gene TRBV4-1; TRBD1 agrees at 8 bases. The CDR3 is 17 residues long. Unmatched junction bases numbered 8, after V lost 0 bases and J lost 5 bases. CDR1 and CDR2 from the germline V gene are MGHRA and YSYEKL. This CDR3 reads CASSQDKGTGLNEKLFF. The CDR3, as DNA: TGCGCCAGCAGCCAAGATAAAGGGACAGGCCTCAATGAAAAACTGTTTTTT.